These T cell receptor beta chains were read from a single sample in a study of blood T cells in healthy people across ages. TCRdb passed the 5' RACE reads through MiXCR, listing each CDR3 protein once. Of fewer than 950,000 distinct CDR3 sequences listed, about 34% are singletons. The sequenced material came from blood. Every receptor here comes from a man aged 18-30 years in good health. Each CDR3 is given with its conserved first and last residue. The order of the fields is clone size, J gene, V gene, D gene, CDR3 DNA, CDR3 protein. A D gene is named only where the DNA matches it firmly. Only part of the rows carry a size: once, few, many, or a class if the clone is expanded.

NA TRBJ1-6 TRBV6-4 TRBD1 TGTGCCAGCAGTGCGGGAACAGGGGATACCCATTCACCCCTCCACTTT CASSAGTGDTHSPLHF
few TRBJ2-7 TRBV4-1 NA TGCGCCAGCAGCCAAGGGATAGCGTACTCCTACGAGCAGTACTTC CASSQGIAYSYEQYF
few TRBJ1-2 TRBV5-1 NA TGCGCCAGCAGCCCCATACCACAGGAGGGGGAACATGGCTACACCTTC CASSPIPQEGEHGYTF
many TRBJ2-1 TRBV5-1 TRBD2 TGTGCCAGCAGCCCAAGGACTAGCGGTGGCAATGAGCAGTTCTTC CASSPRTSGGNEQFF
NA TRBJ2-5 TRBV4-3 NA TGCGCCAGCAGCCACCCGGACAGAGACAATGAGCAGTACTTC CASSHPDRDNEQYF
once TRBJ2-3 TRBV7-9 NA TGTGCCAGCAGCTTTAGCGAAAGTCAGTATTTT CASSFSESQYF
NA TRBJ1-6 TRBV7-3 TRBD1 TGTGCCAGCAGCTCCGCTGGGACAGGGGTTAATTCACCCCTCCACTTT CASSSAGTGVNSPLHF
NA TRBJ1-1 TRBV12-3/TRBV12-4 NA TGTGCCAGCAGTGTGGTTTCGGAGGGAATGGCTTTCTTT CASSVVSEGMAFF
once TRBJ2-5 TRBV5-5 TRBD1 TGTGCCAGCAGCTCAGGACAGGTCCAAGGGACCCAGTACTTC CASSSGQVQGTQYF
NA TRBJ2-3 TRBV7-9 NA TGTGCCAGCAGCCCCCACGGACGCATGGGGACAGATACGCAGTATTTT CASSPHGRMGTDTQYF
NA TRBJ1-4 TRBV20-1 NA TGCAGTGCCCCTAGGCAGGGTGTGGAAGAAAAACTGTTTTTT CSAPRQGVEEKLFF
NA TRBJ1-4 TRBV10-3 NA TGTGCCATCAGTGGTACACAGCAGGGGACGGAAAAACTGTTTTTT CAISGTQQGTEKLFF
NA TRBJ2-5 TRBV20-1 TRBD2 TGCAGTGCCCCCGAATGGGGGGGGTACCAAGAGACCCAGTACTTC CSAPEWGGYQETQYF
NA TRBJ1-1 TRBV12-3/TRBV12-4 TRBD1 TGTGCCAGCATGGATACAGGGGGAATGAACACTGAAGCTTTCTTT CASMDTGGMNTEAFF
NA TRBJ2-5 TRBV19 TRBD1 TGTGCCAGTAGTACCATCGACAGGGGAATACAAGAGACCCAGTACTTC CASSTIDRGIQETQYF
few TRBJ2-7 TRBV7-3 NA TGTGCCAGCAGCTTAAAGGGTCGAAGAGTTGAGAGTGAGCAGTACTTC CASSLKGRRVESEQYF
few TRBJ2-3 TRBV5-1 NA TGCGCCACCGAGACCGGCCAGACGGGAGATACGCAGTATTTT CATETGQTGDTQYF
NA TRBJ1-1 TRBV14 TRBD1 TGTGCCAGCAGCCTTTGGACAGGGAGGCTGAACACTGAAGCTTTCTTT CASSLWTGRLNTEAFF
few TRBJ1-1 TRBV2 NA TGTGCCAGCAGTGAGACCCGACTTAACACTGAAGCTTTCTTT CASSETRLNTEAFF
NA TRBJ2-5 TRBV7-9 NA TGTGCCAGCAGCTTAGGGGAAAAGGTTTTCCAAGAGACCCAGTACTTC CASSLGEKVFQETQYF
once TRBJ1-5 TRBV4-3 NA TGCGCCAGCAGCCAAGGTACAGACTATCAGCCCCAGCATTTT CASSQGTDYQPQHF
NA TRBJ2-5 TRBV20-1 TRBD2 TGCAGTGCTAGAGATTTAGCGGGAGCGCAAGAGACCCAGTACTTC CSARDLAGAQETQYF
NA TRBJ2-5 TRBV6-1 NA TGCGCCAGCAGTGAAGGTGTAGATTTGGAGACCCAGTACTTC CASSEGVDLETQYF
few TRBJ1-1 TRBV6-1 TRBD1 TGTGCCAGCAGGGACCAACAGGGGGGCGCTGAAGCTTTCTTT CASRDQQGGAEAFF
NA TRBJ2-2 TRBV10-3 NA TGTGCCATCAGTGAGTTAGGGCAGTATGACACCGGGGAGCTGTTTTTT CAISELGQYDTGELFF
few TRBJ2-7 TRBV7-2 NA TGTGCCAGCAGCTTAGCGGCCCCAAGGGCTGGGCCCTACGAGCAGTACTTC CASSLAAPRAGPYEQYF
few TRBJ2-7 TRBV6-2/TRBV6-3 NA TGTGCCAGCAGTTACCGAGCCCACTCCTACAATGAGCAGTACTTC CASSYRAHSYNEQYF
many TRBJ1-1 TRBV6-1 NA TGTGCCAGCAGTGTTGTGACTGAAGCTTTCTTT CASSVVTEAFF
few TRBJ1-2 TRBV6-5 TRBD1 TGTGCCAGCAGTCCTAATGACAGGGGGCTCGTTGGCTACACCTTC CASSPNDRGLVGYTF
few TRBJ2-7 TRBV12-3/TRBV12-4 NA TGTGCCAGCAGGAAGGGACTTCCGAGCTCCTACAATGAGCAGTACTTC CASRKGLPSSYNEQYF
NA TRBJ1-3 TRBV10-3 NA TGTGCCATACAGGGTACGTCCGGAAACACCATATATTTT CAIQGTSGNTIYF
NA TRBJ1-5 TRBV12-3/TRBV12-4 NA TGTGCCAGCAGTTCCCGGGTAGCTCTGCCCCAGCATTTT CASSSRVALPQHF
NA TRBJ2-3 TRBV12-3/TRBV12-4 NA TGTGCCAGCAGTCCCTGGACTAACACAGATACGCAGTATTTT CASSPWTNTDTQYF
few TRBJ1-2 TRBV6-6 NA TGTGCCAGCGCCACGGGGGGACACCGTGGAGGCTACACCTTC CASATGGHRGGYTF
NA TRBJ2-7 TRBV27 NA TGTGCCAGCAGTCCCGAAGGGGCGACAAGGACCCCCTACGAGCAGTACTTC CASSPEGATRTPYEQYF
few TRBJ1-1 TRBV20-1 NA TGCAGTGTTCCAAGGGGGAACACTGAAGCTTTCTTT CSVPRGNTEAFF
few TRBJ1-6 TRBV2 NA TGTGCCAGCAGACCCCACGACAGGCTGGGGAATTCACCCCTCCACTTT CASRPHDRLGNSPLHF
few TRBJ1-2 TRBV7-3 NA TGTGCCAGCAGCCGGGGCGGGGGGGAGCGCTTAGGCTACACCTTC CASSRGGGERLGYTF
NA TRBJ1-2 TRBV5-1 TRBD1 TGCGCCAGCAGCGCTATACAGGGGCTAGTTGAGGGCTACACCTTC CASSAIQGLVEGYTF
NA TRBJ1-4 TRBV6-5 NA TGTGCCAGCAGTTACTCGATCAGGGCGAGGAGTGAAAAACTGTTTTTT CASSYSIRARSEKLFF
NA TRBJ2-5 TRBV4-1 NA TGCGCCAGCAGCCAGTGGGGGACCCAGTACTTC CASSQWGTQYF
NA TRBJ2-1 TRBV20-1 TRBD1 TGCAGTGCTAGATCAGGACAGGGGGGGAGTGAGCAGTTCTTC CSARSGQGGSEQFF
NA TRBJ1-5 TRBV27 NA TGTGCCAGCAGTCGCTCCTTGGTAAATAGCAATCAGCCCCAGCATTTT CASSRSLVNSNQPQHF
NA TRBJ1-6 TRBV4-3 NA TGCGCCAGCAGCCAAGCTCTTATGGATTCACCCCTCCACTTT CASSQALMDSPLHF
few TRBJ1-1 TRBV3-1 NA TGTGCCAGCAGCCAAGAGGCACAGGACACTGAAGCTTTCTTT CASSQEAQDTEAFF
NA TRBJ2-1 TRBV9 NA TGTGCCAGCAGCCCCTTGGACAGCTACAATGAGCAGTTCTTC CASSPLDSYNEQFF
NA TRBJ1-2 TRBV2 NA TGTGCCAGCAGTGAAAGGTTGAGGGAGAGTCTCTATGGCTACACCTTC CASSERLRESLYGYTF
few TRBJ1-1 TRBV6-1 NA TGTGCCAGCAGTGATTGGCGGAGGAACACTGAAGCTTTCTTT CASSDWRRNTEAFF
NA TRBJ1-1 TRBV15 NA TGTGCCACCAGCGGTAAGCTGAACACTGAAGCTTTCTTT CATSGKLNTEAFF
few TRBJ1-2 TRBV29-1 NA TGCAGCGCCGTCCAGAGCTATGGCTACACCTTC CSAVQSYGYTF
NA TRBJ2-1 TRBV15 NA TGTGCCACCAGCAGGGGGGGGGCGACCTACAATGAGCAGTTCTTC CATSRGGATYNEQFF
NA TRBJ2-5 TRBV5-1 TRBD2 TGCGCCAGCAGCCGAGGACTAGCTGTTGAGCAGTACTTC CASSRGLAVEQYF
once TRBJ2-4 TRBV5-1 NA TGCGCCAGCAGCCAGGACCCAGGGGGAGGCGAAGCCAAAAACATTCAGTACTTC CASSQDPGGGEAKNIQYF